This TCR beta chain was sequenced in a study of PD-1 blockade in classical Hodgkin lymphoma. Broader study findings: Nivolumab initiation under 1 year post-ASCT meant exclusion. Complete responders possessed baseline diversity comparable to newly diagnosed patients. Only CD4+ TCR diversity, not CD8+, had risen significantly by C4D1.

TCRdb's table, derived via immunoSEQ multiplex PCR, lists solely in-frame clones and lacks some. The sample lists under 8,000 clones, 80% to 90% occurring once. Time point noted: cycle 4 day 1 (C4D1), after 5 to 7 weeks of nivolumab. Brentuximab vedotin exposure varied, and every patient relapsed after autologous stem cell transplantation. The V and J ends lost 2 bases and 9 bases respectively, with 9 bases between them. In germline, CDR1 is SGDLS, CDR2 YYNGEE. This CDR3 is built from 12 residues. The table lists this clone with a few counts. Its antigen is unidentified. This sequence joins TRBV9 and TRBJ2-1, with D uncertain. The sequencing used peripheral blood mononuclear cells (PBMCs), collected before the fourth cycle of nivolumab. This clonotype originated in a human donor with classical Hodgkin lymphoma. CDR3 nucleotide sequence: TGTGCCAGCAGCGTCTCTATGGCTGAGCAGTTCTTC. Residues: CASSVSMAEQFF. The full variable domain, in which reference TRBV9 and TRBJ2-1 provide the parts outside the CDR3, is DSGVTQTPKHLITATGQRVTLRCSPRSGDLSVYWYQQSLDQGLQFLIQYYNGEERAKGNILERFSAQQFPDLHSELNLSSLELGDSALYFCASSVSMAEQFFGPGTRLTVL.